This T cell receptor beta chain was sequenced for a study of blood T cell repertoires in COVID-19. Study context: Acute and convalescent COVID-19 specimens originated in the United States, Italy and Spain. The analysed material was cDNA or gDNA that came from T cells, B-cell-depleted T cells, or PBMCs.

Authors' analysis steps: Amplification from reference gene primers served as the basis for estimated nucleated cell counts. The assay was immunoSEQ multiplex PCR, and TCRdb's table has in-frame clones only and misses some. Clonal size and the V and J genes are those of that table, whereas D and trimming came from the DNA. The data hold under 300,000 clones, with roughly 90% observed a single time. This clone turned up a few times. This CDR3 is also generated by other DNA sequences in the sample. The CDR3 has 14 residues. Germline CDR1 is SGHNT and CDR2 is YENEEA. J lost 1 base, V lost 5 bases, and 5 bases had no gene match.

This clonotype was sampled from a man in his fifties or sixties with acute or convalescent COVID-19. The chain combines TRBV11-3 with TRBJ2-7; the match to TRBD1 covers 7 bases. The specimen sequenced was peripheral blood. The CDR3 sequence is CASSPRQGSYEQYF. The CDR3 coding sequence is TGTGCCAGCAGCCCCAGACAGGGATCCTACGAGCAGTACTTC.